These 24 T cell receptor beta chains share one sample of origin, sequenced in a study of early T cells in non-severe SARS-CoV-2 infection. Using its own MiXCR run on the 5' RACE reads, TCRdb lists one record per CDR3 protein. In the table there are 40,000 or so distinct CDR3 sequences, nearly 6% of which are singletons. Sequences were obtained from whole blood. These receptors were collected from an adult who was a healthcare worker with PCR-confirmed SARS-CoV-2 infection or an uninfected control (not recorded which).

Ten or more counts support this clonotype. V is TRBV2 and J is TRBJ2-7; D gene unclear. The germline V gene encodes CDR1 SNHLY and CDR2 FYNNEI. The CDR3 runs 12 residues. V shed 7 bases and J shed 3 bases, with 10 bases lying between them. The CDR3 DNA sequence: TGTGCCAGCAAGGAACTAAACTACGAGCAGTACTTC. This translates into CASKELNYEQYF.

Many counts were recorded for this clonotype. The chain carries TRBV7-9 and TRBJ2-3, with TRBD2 as a possible D gene (7 bases). From germline, CDR1 is SEHNR and CDR2 FQNEAQ (reference sequence). CDR3 size: 16 residues. Trimming took off 5 bases at V and 6 bases at J, with 21 bases between the two ends. As DNA, the CDR3 is TGTGCCAGCAGCGTCCTGGCCCCGGGGGGCAGGGATACGCAGTATTTT. Amino acids: CASSVLAPGGRDTQYF.

This clonotype was detected many times. V is TRBV2 and J is TRBJ2-7, with a possible D match to TRBD2 (7 bases). Trimming took off 6 bases at V and 7 bases at J, with 19 bases between the two ends. This CDR3 comprises 14 residues. Germline-derived CDR1 and CDR2 are SNHLY and FYNNEI. The CDR3 loop is CASRGGDTPKEQYF. The CDR3 region has the DNA TGTGCCAGCAGGGGAGGGGACACCCCTAAAGAGCAGTACTTC. Variable domain in full (rest from reference TRBV2 and TRBJ2-7): EPEVTQTPSHQVTQMGQEVILRCVPISNHLYFYWYRQILGQKVEFLVSFYNNEISEKSEIFDDQFSVERPDGSNFTLKIRSTKLEDSAMYFCASRGGDTPKEQYFGPGTRLTVT.

This clonotype was seen at least ten times. This sequence joins TRBV11-2 and TRBJ2-1, with D unclear. Germline-derived CDR1 and CDR2 are SGHAT and FQNNGV. V was trimmed by 4 bases and J by 5 bases, leaving 12 bases between them. The CDR3 totals 14 residues. DNA for the CDR3: TGTGCCAGCAGCTCCCCCCCCCGGAACAATGAGCAGTTCTTC. It is translated as CASSSPPRNNEQFF. Drawing the rest from reference TRBV11-2 and TRBJ2-1, the complete variable domain is EAGVAQSPRYKIIEKRQSVAFWCNPISGHATLYWYQQILGQGPKLLIQFQNNGVVDDSQLPKDRFSAERLKGVDSTLKIQPAKLEDSAVYLCASSSPPRNNEQFFGPGTRLTVL.

This clonotype was counted ten times or more. The rearrangement links TRBV6-1 to TRBJ2-5; 9 bases fit TRBD1. The germline V gene encodes CDR1 MNHNS and CDR2 SASEGT. V lost 2 bases to trimming and J lost 3 bases; unmatched junction nucleotides: 7. This CDR3 spans 16 amino acids. CDR3 sequence: CASSEISGTGKETQYF. The CDR3 DNA follows: TGTGCCAGCAGTGAAATATCCGGGACAGGGAAAGAGACCCAGTACTTC.

In its sample, this clonotype was seen many times. This sequence joins TRBV19 and TRBJ2-1, with 11 positions matching TRBD2. The CDR3 is 19 residues long. V shed 1 base and J 0 bases; nucleotides not matched to a gene: 8. The germline CDR1 and CDR2 sequences are LNHDA and SQIVND (reference sequence). In DNA form, the CDR3 reads TGTGCCAGTAGTATAGTTAGTAGCGGGGGGGCCCGCTCCTACAATGAGCAGTTCTTC. Amino acids: CASSIVSSGGARSYNEQFF. Looking up the rest from reference TRBV19 and TRBJ2-1 gives the full variable domain: DGGITQSPKYLFRKEGQNVTLSCEQNLNHDAMYWYRQDPGQGLRLIYYSQIVNDFQKGDIAEGYSVSREKKESFPLTVTSAQKNPTAFYLCASSIVSSGGARSYNEQFFGPGTRLTVL.

This clonotype has only a few counts. V and J are TRBV20-1 and TRBJ1-1; unclear D gene. The CDR3 has 13 amino acids. Looked up from germline, CDR1 is DFQATT and CDR2 is SNEGSKA (reference sequence). CDR3 sequence: CSAISQRSTEAFF. CDR3 sequence (DNA): TGCAGCGCCATATCCCAGCGAAGCACTGAAGCTTTCTTT.

This clonotype was seen more than once but under ten times. This could be a read error, since a much larger clone is one nucleotide away. J is TRBJ2-1 and V is TRBV5-4; weak D call: TRBD2 (5 bases). CDR1 and CDR2 (germline): SGHNT, YYREEE (reference sequence). This CDR3 is built from 12 residues. The CDR3 DNA is TGTGCCAGCAGCCGAGTCGGGAATGGGCAGTTCTTC. This codes for CASSRVGNGQFF.

By share, this clonotype counts as medium-sized (0.01 to 0.1%). The gene calls are TRBV6-1 and TRBJ1-5; D remains unclear. This CDR3 comprises 14 residues. Trimming stripped 6 bases from V and 3 bases from J, with 12 bases between. The germline CDR1 and CDR2 sequences are MNHNS and SASEGT. The CDR3 here is CASSLVPDNQPQHF. In DNA form, the CDR3 reads TGTGCCAGCAGCTTGGTACCAGACAATCAGCCCCAGCATTTT.

The rearrangement joins TRBV5-4 to TRBJ2-7; D may be TRBD1 or TRBD2 (5 bases each). V dropped 4 bases and J dropped 0 bases, with 14 bases sitting between them. Germline loops: CDR1 SGHNT, CDR2 YYREEE (reference sequence). CDR3 length: 15 amino acids. The CDR3: CASSLRDAYSYEQYF. CDR3 bases: TGTGCCAGCAGCCTCCGGGACGCCTACTCCTACGAGCAGTACTTC.

V and J are TRBV12-3 or TRBV12-4 and TRBJ2-1, with unresolved D. This CDR3 is 13 amino acids long. V gave up 4 bases and J gave up 0 bases, with 4 bases separating them. CDR3 bases: TGTGCCAGCAGTTGGAGCTCCTACAATGAGCAGTTCTTC. Translating gives CASSWSSYNEQFF.

This clonotype was seen ten or more times. The J gene is TRBJ2-7, the V gene TRBV30; 7 bases are a match to TRBD1. V dropped 2 bases and J dropped 2; count of bases not matched to a gene: 6. Germline CDR1 GTSNPN, CDR2 SVGIG (reference sequence). CDR3 length equals 14 residues. For the CDR3, the DNA is TGTGCCTGGAGTCCGGACAGGACCCCCTACGAGCAGTACTTC. Translating it yields CAWSPDRTPYEQYF. The full variable domain, its missing parts supplied by reference TRBV30 and TRBJ2-7, is SQTIHQWPATLVQPVGSPLSLECTVEGTSNPNLYWYRQAAGRGLQLLFYSVGIGQISSEVPQNLSASRPQDRQFILSSKKLLLSDSGFYLCAWSPDRTPYEQYFGPGTRLTVT.

This clonotype came up a few times. The chain carries TRBV4-2 and TRBJ1-1, with no clear D. Trimming took 4 bases from V and 3 from J, leaving 18 bases between them. CDR3 length equals 16 residues. Germline V lookup: CDR1 LGHNA, CDR2 YNFKEQ. CDR3 amino acids: CASSRKLAGSYTEAFF. CDR3 nucleotides: TGTGCCAGCAGCCGAAAACTAGCTGGGAGTTACACTGAAGCTTTCTTT.

There are many counts of this clonotype. The CDR3 DNA reads as TGTGCCAGCAGCCACCTGGGGACAGGGGGAGGCTACACCTTC. As protein: CASSHLGTGGGYTF. This chain uses TRBV3-1 with TRBJ1-2; 11 bases line up with TRBD1. V shed 3 bases and J 8 bases; nucleotides not matched to a gene: 5. This CDR3 is 14 amino acids long. CDR1 LGHDT and CDR2 YNNKEL come from the germline V gene (reference sequence).

Ten or more counts support this clonotype. This chain's CDR3 is CASSWQAFGAGVSNEQFF. The CDR3 DNA is TGTGCCAGCAGCTGGCAGGCCTTTGGGGCGGGAGTGTCAAATGAGCAGTTCTTC. V gene TRBV13 combines with J gene TRBJ2-1; TRBD2 matches at 7 bases. Germline V gene lookup returns CDR1 PRHDT and CDR2 FYEKMQ (reference sequence). With 4 bases clipped from V and 7 bases from J, the junction kept 19 bases outside the gene matches. The CDR3 runs 18 residues. The variable domain in full, completed from reference TRBV13 and TRBJ2-1, reads AAGVIQSPRHLIKEKRETATLKCYPIPRHDTVYWYQQGPGQDPQFLISFYEKMQSDKGSIPDRFSAQQFSDYHSELNMSSLELGDSALYFCASSWQAFGAGVSNEQFFGPGTRLTVL.

Many counts were recorded for this clonotype. In DNA, the CDR3 is TGCAGCGTCCGGCGGTCGGGACAGAACACTGAAGCTTTCTTT. This encodes CSVRRSGQNTEAFF. This chain links TRBV29-1 with TRBJ1-1; tentatively, D is TRBD1 (6 bases). With 6 bases removed from V and 1 base from J, the gap between germline ends came to 15 bases. In germline, CDR1 is SQVTM, CDR2 ANQGSEA. CDR3 length: 14 residues.

By sample share, this clonotype is medium-sized (0.01 to 0.1%). V usage is TRBV5-6 and J usage is TRBJ2-5; D not resolved. This CDR3 spans 13 amino acids. Germline CDR1 SGHDT, CDR2 YYEEEE. Trimming took off 2 bases at V and 5 bases at J, with 10 bases between the two ends. The CDR3 DNA sequence: TGTGCCAGCAGCTTTCGGTCCGTTGAGACCCAGTACTTC. Translating it yields CASSFRSVETQYF.

The J gene is TRBJ2-3, the V gene TRBV2; the D is unclear. This CDR3 comprises 15 residues. Per germline, CDR1 SNHLY and CDR2 FYNNEI. Trimming shortened V by 5 bases and J by 5 bases, and 17 bases separated the two germline ends. CDR3 nucleotide sequence: TGTGCCAGCAGTATCCAGAGTGGTGAGGTAGATACGCAGTATTTT. Translated: CASSIQSGEVDTQYF.

This clonotype was counted at least ten times. The chain uses TRBV7-6 and TRBJ1-3; D remains ambiguous. This CDR3 has 13 residues. V was clipped by 5 bases and J by 4 bases, with 9 bases between them. Per the germline V gene, CDR1 is SGHVS and CDR2 is FNYEAQ. The chain's CDR3 is CASSPLDGNTIYF. The CDR3 coding sequence is TGTGCCAGCAGCCCGCTCGACGGAAACACCATATATTTT.

As concerns this clonotype: This may be a read error, as it is one base from a much larger clone. J is TRBJ1-1 and V is TRBV11-2; D unclear. This CDR3 contains 13 residues. Germline V gene lookup returns CDR1 SGHAT and CDR2 FQNNGV. The CDR3 sequence: CAISLRDYTEAFF. CDR3 coding DNA: TGTGCCATCAGCTTACGCGATTACACTGAAGCTTTCTTT.

This clonotype showed up just a few times. The chain recombines TRBV5-1 with TRBJ1-2, with TRBD1 as a possible D gene (5 bases). This CDR3 is 13 amino acids long. The germline gives CDR1 SGHRS, CDR2 YFSETQ. V was clipped by 1 base and J by 4 bases, with 8 bases between them. DNA for the CDR3: TGCGCCAGCAGCTTGACAGGCGCCTATGGCTACACCTTC. Its translation is CASSLTGAYGYTF.

At least ten counts were recorded for this clonotype. The chain links TRBV3-1 to TRBJ1-2, with D perhaps TRBD1 (6 bases). The V gene lost 7 bases and the J gene lost 6 bases, with 18 bases spanning the gap. This CDR3 spans 14 amino acids. Germline assignment: CDR1 LGHDT and CDR2 YNNKEL (reference sequence). The CDR3 nucleotides read TGTGCCAGCACCCCAAGAGGGGGGTCTGATGGCTACACCTTC. Residues: CASTPRGGSDGYTF. Based on the CDR3 plus reference TRBV3-1 and TRBJ1-2, the full variable domain is DTAVSQTPKYLVTQMGNDKSIKCEQNLGHDTMYWYKQDSKKFLKIMFSYNNKELIINETVPNRFSPKSPDKAHLNLHINSLELGDSAVYFCASTPRGGSDGYTFGSGTRLTVV.

This clonotype was seen repeatedly, ten times or more. The rearrangement joins TRBV4-1 to TRBJ1-6; D is unclear. Looked up from germline, CDR1 is MGHRA and CDR2 is YSYEKL. The germline V and J ends were trimmed by 0 bases and 7 bases, with 16 bases remaining between them. The CDR3 spans 17 residues. The CDR3, as DNA: TGCGCCAGCAGCCAAGAAGGAAAGAACTTGCGGAATTCACCCCTCCACTTT. This codes for CASSQEGKNLRNSPLHF.

This clonotype was recorded a few times. The chain recombines TRBV29-1 with TRBJ1-1; D gene ambiguous. Germline CDR1 reads SQVTM; CDR2 reads ANQGSEA. Trimming cost V 4 bases and J 0 bases, with 9 bases left between them. There are 13 residues in the CDR3. CDR3 residues: CSVGARMNTEAFF. The DNA of the CDR3 is TGCAGCGTTGGGGCCAGAATGAACACTGAAGCTTTCTTT.